The 9 T cell receptor beta chains in this list originate from one sample, sequenced in a study of blood T cell repertoires in COVID-19. This table comes from immunoSEQ multiplex PCR, and its TCRdb copy is limited to in-frame clones, with some not included. Of 350,000 to 450,000 clones in the sample, less than 85% were seen once. Source material: peripheral blood. The receptor set was obtained from a woman aged 18 to 35 with acute or convalescent COVID-19.

V is TRBV19 and J is TRBJ1-1; D not certain. The CDR3 loop spans 14 amino acids. CDR1 is LNHDA and CDR2 is SQIVND in the germline V gene (reference sequence). V shed 5 bases and J shed 6 bases, with 16 bases lying between them. For the CDR3, the DNA is TGTGCCAGTAGTCTCAGACTAGGAGGCGCTGAAGCTTTCTTT. It translates to CASSLRLGGAEAFF. Full variable domain (rest looked up from reference TRBV19 and TRBJ1-1): DGGITQSPKYLFRKEGQNVTLSCEQNLNHDAMYWYRQDPGQGLRLIYYSQIVNDFQKGDIAEGYSVSREKKESFPLTVTSAQKNPTAFYLCASSLRLGGAEAFFGQGTRLTVV.

The J gene is TRBJ1-4, the V gene TRBV5-6, with D possibly matching TRBD1 (5 bases). Trimming stripped 2 bases from V and 4 bases from J, with 15 bases between. The CDR3 extends over 16 amino acids. Germline V gives CDR1 SGHDT, CDR2 YYEEEE. The CDR3 region is CASSLLTDSVNEKLFF. CDR3 bases: TGTGCCAGCAGCTTATTGACAGATTCCGTTAATGAAAAACTGTTTTTT.

The chain couples TRBV29-1 to TRBJ2-3; tentative D call: TRBD2 (5 bases). V was trimmed by 6 bases and J by 3 bases, leaving 7 bases between them. There are 11 residues in the CDR3. Germline V lookup: CDR1 SQVTM, CDR2 ANQGSEA. This CDR3 reads CSVAETDTQYF. The CDR3 nucleotides are TGCAGCGTAGCGGAGACAGATACGCAGTATTTT.

The rearrangement uses TRBV11-2 and TRBJ2-5; the D is unclear. Looked up from germline, CDR1 is SGHAT and CDR2 is FQNNGV. This CDR3 is 14 amino acids long. V lost 6 bases and J 5 bases, leaving 16 bases between the germline ends. The CDR3 nucleotides are TGTGCCAGCAGGACCATTCCCTCCGGGGAGACCCAGTACTTC. It translates to CASRTIPSGETQYF.

This clone has just a few counts. This chain joins TRBV11-2 and TRBJ1-5; D gene ambiguous. The CDR3 is 13 amino acids. Trimming pared 5 bases from V and 7 bases from J, leaving 12 bases between. Germline CDR1 is SGHAT and CDR2 is FQNNGV. The CDR3 bases are TGTGCCAGCAGCCAAAACCTTCGGCAGCCCCAGCATTTT. This codes for CASSQNLRQPQHF.

The gene calls are TRBV5-6 and TRBJ1-1; the match to TRBD1 covers 7 bases. V dropped 0 bases and J dropped 4; count of bases not matched to a gene: 9. This CDR3 region has 16 residues. Looked up from germline, CDR1 is SGHDT and CDR2 is YYEEEE. The CDR3 bases are TGTGCCAGCAGCTTGGCCAGGGGGGTTCGGGTCACTGAAGCTTTCTTT. This translates into CASSLARGVRVTEAFF.

This chain uses TRBV11-2 with TRBJ2-7, with TRBD2 identical over 7 bases. There are 17 residues in the CDR3. With 3 bases clipped from V and 1 base from J, the junction kept 12 bases outside the gene matches. Germline values: CDR1 SGHAT, CDR2 FQNNGV. CDR3: CASSFGTGGIVSYEQYF. DNA of the CDR3: TGTGCCAGCAGCTTCGGTACGGGAGGTATTGTATCCTACGAGCAGTACTTC.

J is TRBJ1-5 and V is TRBV19; 10 bases align to TRBD1. V was pared by 5 bases and J by 1 base, with 8 bases of the junction left unmatched. CDR1 and CDR2 from the germline V gene are LNHDA and SQIVND (reference sequence). The CDR3 is made up of 17 amino acids. The CDR3, as DNA: TGTGCCAGTAGTGCCCGGGACAGGGGACGAAGCAATCAGCCCCAGCATTTT. Translated: CASSARDRGRSNQPQHF.

The rearrangement uses TRBV3-1 (or the pseudogene TRBV3-2) and TRBJ2-7; D not resolved. CDR1 LGHDT and CDR2 YNNKEL come from the germline V gene (reference sequence). This CDR3 comprises 12 residues. The germline V and J ends were trimmed by 5 bases and 3 bases, with 8 bases remaining between them. CDR3 coding DNA: TGTGCCAGCAGCTTAACTCGCTACGAGCAGTACTTC. Amino acid sequence: CASSLTRYEQYF.